This TCR beta chain came from a study of breast tumors, draining lymph nodes, adjacent tissues. Samples came from axillary lymph nodes draining the breast cancer. Details on this clonotype: Its antigen is unknown. Just one base apart from a much larger clone, this may be a read error.

Each CDR3 protein gets one entry after TCRdb re-called the multiplex PCR reads with MiXCR. The data hold about 230,000 distinct CDR3 sequences, with around 32% observed a single time. The CDR3 has 14 residues. The V gene's germline CDR1 is DFQATT and CDR2 SNEGSKA (reference sequence). Overall study findings and caveats: Data only fit, rather than demonstrated, lymph node origin of most tumor T cells. Tumor TCR diversity was below lymph nodes but above nontumor tissue. Luminal-like breast cancer showed significantly greater tumor-nontumor repertoire similarity than basal-like breast cancer did. Most tumor T cells seemingly derive from lymph node, then expand in tumor.

Sequences were obtained from axillary lymph node tissue. The J gene is TRBJ2-1, the V gene TRBV20-1; D ambiguous. This TCR was sampled from a female donor with breast cancer. Some clones in this sample may be carry-over from other donors' samples. The CDR3: CSASGLVSYTEQFF. The CDR3 nucleotides read TGCAGTGCTAGCGGATTAGTCTCCTACACTGAGCAGTTCTTC.